This TCR beta chain was captured in a study of cytomegalovirus exposure and HLA in healthy donors. Study-wide points: According to the study, around 160 TCR beta chains were cytomegalovirus-associated. In a later analysis, across HLA loci, associated TCR counts were highest for DRB1, lowest for HLA-C. The study dropped some indistinguishable V segments, TRBV6-2 and TRBV6-3 among them. Using the classifier, cytomegalovirus status was reportedly diagnosed with high specificity and sensitivity.

Germline-derived CDR1 and CDR2 are MNHNY and SVGAGI (reference sequence). The CDR3 spans 14 residues. Trimming removed 6 bases at V and 0 bases at J, with 10 bases between. The study ran its PCR with 60 Vbeta and 13 Jbeta primers. This table comes from immunoSEQ multiplex PCR, and its TCRdb copy is limited to in-frame clones, with some not included. The profile covers about 160,000 clones, with 75% to 90% appearing a single time and roughly 6.3% taken by the ten largest. Concerning this clone itself: The antigen is undetermined.

This sequence joins TRBV6-6 and TRBJ2-3; no clear D. The source material was PBMCs. This receptor was identified in a male donor in good health and CMV-seropositive. DNA for the CDR3: TGTGCCAGCAGCCCTATCGCTAGCACAGATACGCAGTATTTT. As protein: CASSPIASTDTQYF.